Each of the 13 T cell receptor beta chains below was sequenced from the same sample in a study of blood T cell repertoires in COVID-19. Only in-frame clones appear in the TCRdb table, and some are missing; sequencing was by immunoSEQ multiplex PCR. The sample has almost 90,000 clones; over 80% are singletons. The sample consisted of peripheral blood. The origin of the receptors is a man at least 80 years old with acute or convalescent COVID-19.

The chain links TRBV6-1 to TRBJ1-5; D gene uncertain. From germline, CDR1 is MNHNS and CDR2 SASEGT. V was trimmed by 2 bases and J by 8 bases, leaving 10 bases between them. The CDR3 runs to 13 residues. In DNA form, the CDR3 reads TGTGCCAGCAGTGAAATCATGAGGGAGCCCCAGCATTTT. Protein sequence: CASSEIMREPQHF.

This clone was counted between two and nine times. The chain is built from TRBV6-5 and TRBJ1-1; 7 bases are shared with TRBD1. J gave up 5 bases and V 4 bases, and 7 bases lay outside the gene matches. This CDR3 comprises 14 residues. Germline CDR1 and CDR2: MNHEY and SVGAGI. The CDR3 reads CASSLAQGRTEAFF. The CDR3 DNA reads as TGTGCCAGCAGTTTAGCACAGGGGCGGACTGAAGCTTTCTTT.

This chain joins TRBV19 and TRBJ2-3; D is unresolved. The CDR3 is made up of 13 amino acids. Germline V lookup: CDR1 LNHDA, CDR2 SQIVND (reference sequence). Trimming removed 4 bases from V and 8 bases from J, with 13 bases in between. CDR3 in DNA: TGTGCCAGTAGTACGTGGCCGGGTGCTACGCAGTATTTT. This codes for CASSTWPGATQYF.

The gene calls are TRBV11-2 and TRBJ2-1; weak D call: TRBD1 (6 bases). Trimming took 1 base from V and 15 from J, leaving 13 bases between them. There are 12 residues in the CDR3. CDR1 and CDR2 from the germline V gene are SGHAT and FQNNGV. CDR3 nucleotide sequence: TGTGCCAGCAGCTTAGTGACAGGCATAGGGTTCTTC. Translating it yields CASSLVTGIGFF.

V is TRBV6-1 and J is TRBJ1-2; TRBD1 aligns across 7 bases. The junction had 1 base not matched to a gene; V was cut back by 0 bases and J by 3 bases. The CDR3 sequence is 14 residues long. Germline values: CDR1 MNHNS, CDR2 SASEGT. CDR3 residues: CASSEAGTDYGYTF. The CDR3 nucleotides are TGTGCCAGCAGTGAAGCGGGGACAGACTATGGCTACACCTTC.

This CDR3 is CASSPRVPSGRSNEQFF. Written as DNA, the CDR3 is TGTGCCAGCAGCCCCCGGGTCCCCAGCGGGAGGAGTAATGAGCAGTTCTTC. The chain recombines TRBV7-2 with TRBJ2-1; 9 positions agree with TRBD2. In germline, CDR1 is SGHTA, CDR2 FQGNSA. The ends lost 5 bases at V and 7 bases at J; junction bases unmatched: 15. The CDR3 length is 17 residues.

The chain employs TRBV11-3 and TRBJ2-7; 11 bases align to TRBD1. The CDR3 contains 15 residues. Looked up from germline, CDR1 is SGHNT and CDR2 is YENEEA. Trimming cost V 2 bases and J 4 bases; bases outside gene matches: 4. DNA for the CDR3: TGTGCCAGCAGCTTATCGGGACAGGGGGGATACGAGCAGTACTTC. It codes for CASSLSGQGGYEQYF.

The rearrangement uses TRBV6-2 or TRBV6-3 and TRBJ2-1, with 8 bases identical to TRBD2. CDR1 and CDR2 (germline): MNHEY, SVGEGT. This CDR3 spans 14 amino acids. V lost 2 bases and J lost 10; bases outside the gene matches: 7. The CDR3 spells CASSYRQLAVEQFF. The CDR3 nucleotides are TGTGCCAGCAGTTACCGACAACTAGCGGTAGAGCAGTTCTTC.

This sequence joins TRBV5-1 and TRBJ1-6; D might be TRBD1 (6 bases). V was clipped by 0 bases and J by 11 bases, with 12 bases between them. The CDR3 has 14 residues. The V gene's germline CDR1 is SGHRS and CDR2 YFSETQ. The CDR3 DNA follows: TGCGCCAGCAGCTTGGCCCTGGACAGTCCACCCCTCCACTTT. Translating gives CASSLALDSPPLHF.

The chain's CDR3 is CASSHRAGGPGNTIYF. Here the CDR3 DNA reads TGTGCCAGCAGCCACAGGGCCGGAGGCCCTGGAAACACCATATATTTT. The chain combines TRBV25-1 with TRBJ1-3; maybe TRBD1 (6 bases). Germline V lookup: CDR1 MGHDK, CDR2 SYGVNS. The CDR3 length is 16 residues. The V end lost 6 bases, the J end lost 2 bases, and 17 bases lay between the germline ends.

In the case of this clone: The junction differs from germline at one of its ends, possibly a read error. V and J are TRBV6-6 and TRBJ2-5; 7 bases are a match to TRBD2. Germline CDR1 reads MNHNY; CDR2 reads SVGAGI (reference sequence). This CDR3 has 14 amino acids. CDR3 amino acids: CASSPIAGQATQYF. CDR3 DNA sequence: TGTGCCAGCAGCCCTATAGCGGGCCAAGCGACCCAGTACTTC.

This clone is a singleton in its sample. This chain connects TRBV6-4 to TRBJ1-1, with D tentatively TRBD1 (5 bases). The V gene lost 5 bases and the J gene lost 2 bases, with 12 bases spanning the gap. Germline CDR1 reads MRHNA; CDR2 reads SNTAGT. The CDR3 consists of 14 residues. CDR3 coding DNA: TGTGCCAGCAGTCTCAGGGTTGGAAACACTGAAGCTTTCTTT. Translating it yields CASSLRVGNTEAFF.

CDR3 sequence reads: CASRSSGQGAYYGYTF. CDR3 sequence (DNA): TGTGCCAGTAGATCCTCGGGACAGGGGGCTTACTATGGCTACACCTTC. V is TRBV19 and J is TRBJ1-2; 12 nucleotides match TRBD1. The V segment lost 6 bases and the J segment 3 bases; nucleotides outside the gene matches: 8. The CDR3 contains 16 residues. The germline V gene has CDR1 LNHDA and CDR2 SQIVND (reference sequence).